This T cell receptor (beta chain) was recorded in a study of blood T cell repertoires in COVID-19. Whole-study context: Italy, Spain and the United States were the sources of the convalescent and acute COVID-19 samples. In each case, the material was cDNA or gDNA derived from T cells, B-cell-depleted T cells, or PBMCs.

Per the original data handling: Amplification of reference gene primers provided the estimated nucleated cell counts. Measured with immunoSEQ multiplex PCR; TCRdb has only the in-frame clones, and not every one. D and trimming were read from the DNA, whereas the V and J calls and clone size are those reported in that table. Of approximately 12,000 clones in the sample, approximately 88% were seen once. Sequenced sample: peripheral blood. The clonotype comes from a human donor in a cohort sampled during active COVID-19.

CDR3 loop: CASSPPTTLRDTQYF. As DNA, the CDR3 is TGTGCCAGCAGCCCACCTACTACGTTACGGGATACGCAGTATTTT. This sequence joins TRBV7-9 and TRBJ2-3; D not resolved. V dropped 5 bases and J dropped 6 bases, with 18 bases sitting between them. The germline V gene encodes CDR1 SEHNR and CDR2 FQNEAQ (reference sequence). The CDR3 length is 15 residues.